This TCR beta chain was documented in a study of cytomegalovirus exposure and HLA in healthy donors. The CDR3 spans 12 residues. V gave up 5 bases and J gave up 4 bases; unmatched junction bases: 4. The V gene's germline CDR1 is GTSNPN and CDR2 SVGIG (reference sequence). PCR was performed using 60 Vbeta and 13 Jbeta primers. Some clones are missing from TCRdb's copy, which holds only in-frame ones; the method was immunoSEQ multiplex PCR. The sample lists around 100,000 clones; 76% were seen once. Material: PBMCs. The chain joins TRBV30 to TRBJ2-7; TRBD1 matches at 8 bases. The sequence was obtained from a woman aged 18-29 years in good health and CMV-seropositive. CDR3 amino acids: CAWGQGMYEQYF. The CDR3, as DNA: TGTGCCTGGGGACAGGGAATGTACGAGCAGTACTTC.